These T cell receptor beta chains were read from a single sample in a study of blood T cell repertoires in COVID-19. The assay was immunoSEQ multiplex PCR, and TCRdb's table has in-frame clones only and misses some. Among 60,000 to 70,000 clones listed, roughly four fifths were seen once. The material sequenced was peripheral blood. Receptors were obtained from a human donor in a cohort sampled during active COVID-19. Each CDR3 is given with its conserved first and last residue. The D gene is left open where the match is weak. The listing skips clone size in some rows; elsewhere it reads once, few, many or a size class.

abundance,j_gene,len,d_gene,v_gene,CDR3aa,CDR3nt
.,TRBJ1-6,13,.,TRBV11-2,CASSSGLNSPLHF,TGTGCCAGCAGCTCAGGGCTAAATTCACCCCTCCACTTT
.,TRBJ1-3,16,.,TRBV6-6,CASSTRVGDSGNTIYF,TGTGCCAGCAGCACTCGGGTCGGTGACTCTGGAAACACCATATATTTT
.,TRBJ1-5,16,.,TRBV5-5,CASSPQGSLVNQPQHF,TGTGCCAGCAGCCCCCAGGGCTCCTTGGTCAATCAGCCCCAGCATTTT
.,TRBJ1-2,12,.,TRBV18,CASSPGERGYTF,TGTGCCAGCTCACCGGGCGAACGTGGCTACACCTTC
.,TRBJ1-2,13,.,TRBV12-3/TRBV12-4,CASSFYLGGGYTF,TGTGCCAGCAGTTTCTACCTTGGAGGTGGCTACACCTTC
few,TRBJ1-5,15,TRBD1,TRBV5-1,CASSQGTVPNQPQHF,TGCGCCAGCAGCCAAGGGACAGTTCCCAATCAGCCCCAGCATTTT
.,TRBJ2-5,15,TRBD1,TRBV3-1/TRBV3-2,CASSQEGGSGETQYF,TGTGCCAGCAGCCAAGAAGGGGGCTCGGGAGAGACCCAGTACTTC
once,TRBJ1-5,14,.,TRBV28,CASSFSRGSQPQHF,TGTGCCAGCAGTTTCAGTAGAGGATCTCAGCCCCAGCATTTT
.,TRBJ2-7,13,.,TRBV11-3,CASSLTQGYEQYF,TGTGCCAGCAGCTTGACACAGGGATACGAGCAGTACTTC
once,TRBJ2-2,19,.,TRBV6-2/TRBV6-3,CASSYPTGRGKPNTGELFF,TGTGCCAGCAGTTACCCGACGGGCAGGGGCAAGCCGAACACCGGGGAGCTGTTTTTT
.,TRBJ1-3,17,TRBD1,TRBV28,CASSYPGTVPLGNTIYF,TGTGCCAGCAGTTACCCCGGGACAGTTCCTCTTGGAAACACCATATATTTT
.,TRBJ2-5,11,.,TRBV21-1,CASSKLETQYF,TGTGCCAGCAGCAAACTGGAGACCCAGTACTTC
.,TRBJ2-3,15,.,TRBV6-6,CASTLPSGSTDTQYF,TGTGCCAGCACCCTCCCCTCGGGTAGCACAGATACGCAGTATTTT
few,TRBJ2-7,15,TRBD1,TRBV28,CASSLFGTGNYEQYF,TGTGCCAGCAGCTTATTCGGGACAGGGAACTACGAGCAGTACTTC
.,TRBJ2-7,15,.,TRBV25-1,CASSDPTGGTYEQYF,TGTGCCAGCAGTGACCCAACTGGAGGTACCTACGAGCAGTACTTC
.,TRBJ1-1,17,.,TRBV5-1,CASSLFGGSRMNTEAFF,TGCGCCAGCAGCTTATTCGGGGGGTCACGCATGAACACTGAAGCTTTCTTT
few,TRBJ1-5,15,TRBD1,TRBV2,CASSPGQGGKQPQHF,TGTGCCAGCAGTCCGGGACAGGGCGGTAAGCAGCCCCAGCATTTT
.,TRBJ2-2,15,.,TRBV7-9,CASSFLRGNTGELFF,TGTGCCAGCAGCTTCCTTCGAGGGAACACCGGGGAGCTGTTTTTT
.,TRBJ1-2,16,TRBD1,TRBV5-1,CASSSMIPGQGGGYTF,TGCGCCAGCAGCTCGATGATTCCGGGACAGGGTGGCGGCTACACCTTC
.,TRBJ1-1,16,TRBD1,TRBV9,CASSPTGTGPRGEAFF,TGTGCCAGCAGCCCCACCGGGACAGGGCCCCGGGGTGAAGCTTTCTTT
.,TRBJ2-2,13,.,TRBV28,CVSADSNTGELFF,TGTGTCTCGGCGGACTCAAACACCGGGGAGCTGTTTTTT
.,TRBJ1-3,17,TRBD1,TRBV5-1,CASSAGQGNFGGNTIYF,TGCGCCAGCAGCGCGGGACAGGGGAACTTTGGTGGAAACACCATATATTTT
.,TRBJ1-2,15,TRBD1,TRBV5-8,CASIPAQGARNGYTF,TGTGCCAGCATCCCGGCTCAGGGGGCGCGAAATGGCTACACCTTC
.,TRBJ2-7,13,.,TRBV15,CATSRDPRDEQYF,TGTGCCACCAGCAGAGATCCCAGGGACGAGCAGTACTTC
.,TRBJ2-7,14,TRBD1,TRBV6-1,CASSEAVTGVEQYF,TGTGCCAGCAGTGAAGCCGTGACAGGGGTCGAGCAGTACTTC
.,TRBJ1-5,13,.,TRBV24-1,CATSAGGWQPQHF,TGTGCCACCAGTGCGGGGGGCTGGCAGCCCCAGCATTTT
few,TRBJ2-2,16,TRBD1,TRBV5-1,CASSVTGGSSTGELFF,TGCGCCAGCAGCGTTACAGGGGGCTCGAGCACCGGGGAGCTGTTTTTT
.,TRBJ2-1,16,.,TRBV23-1,CASSRRRVYSYNEQFF,TGCGCCAGCAGTCGGCGGAGGGTCTACTCCTACAATGAGCAGTTCTTC
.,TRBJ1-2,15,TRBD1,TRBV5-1,CASSLGPGGTYGYTF,TGCGCCAGCAGCTTGGGGCCAGGGGGCACCTATGGCTACACCTTC
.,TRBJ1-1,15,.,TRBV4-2,CASSQEEDRFTEAFF,TGTGCCAGCAGCCAGGAGGAAGACAGGTTCACTGAAGCTTTCTTT
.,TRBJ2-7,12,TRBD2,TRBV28,CASTPRTSLKYF,TGTGCCAGCACCCCCCGGACTAGCTTAAAGTACTTC
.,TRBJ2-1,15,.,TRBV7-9,CASSYRASSYNEQFF,TGTGCCAGCAGCTACAGGGCAAGCTCCTACAATGAGCAGTTCTTC
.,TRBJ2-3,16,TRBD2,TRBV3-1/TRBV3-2,CASSRTSGGFTDTQYF,TGTGCCAGCAGCCGGACCAGCGGGGGGTTCACAGATACGCAGTATTTT
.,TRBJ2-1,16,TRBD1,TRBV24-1,CATSEMTGGSGNEQFF,TGTGCCACTAGTGAAATGACAGGGGGGTCTGGCAATGAGCAGTTCTTC
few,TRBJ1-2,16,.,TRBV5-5,CASSHSGDLPNYGYTF,TGTGCCAGCAGCCACTCGGGGGACCTACCTAACTATGGCTACACCTTC
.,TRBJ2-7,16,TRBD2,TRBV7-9,CASSLGGVLRSYEQYF,TGTGCCAGCAGCCTCGGGGGGGTACTCCGCTCCTACGAGCAGTACTTC
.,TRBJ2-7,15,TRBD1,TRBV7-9,CASSPFGTEIYEQYF,TGTGCCAGCAGCCCATTCGGGACAGAGATCTACGAGCAGTACTTC
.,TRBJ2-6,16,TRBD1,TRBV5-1,CASSQDRRSGANVLTF,TGCGCCAGCAGCCAGGACAGGCGCTCTGGGGCCAACGTCCTGACTTTC
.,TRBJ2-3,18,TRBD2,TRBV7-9,CASSLSSTSGGQGDTQYF,TGTGCCAGCAGCCTTAGTAGTACTAGCGGGGGCCAGGGAGATACGCAGTATTTT
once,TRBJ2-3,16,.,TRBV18,CASSRNRAPSTDTQYF,TGTGCCAGCTCACGGAACAGGGCCCCTAGCACAGATACGCAGTATTTT
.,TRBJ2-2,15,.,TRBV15,CATSRGRGNTGELFF,TGTGCCACCAGCAGAGGCAGGGGCAACACCGGGGAGCTGTTTTTT
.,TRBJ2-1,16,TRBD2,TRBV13,CASSFSATSGYNEQFF,TGTGCCAGCAGCTTTTCGGCGACTAGCGGATACAATGAGCAGTTCTTC
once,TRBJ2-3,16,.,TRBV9,CASSVGSTPELYTQYF,TGTGCCAGCAGCGTAGGTAGCACCCCCGAGTTGTATACGCAGTATTTT
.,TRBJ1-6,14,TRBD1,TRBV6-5,CASSYARGRSPLHF,TGTGCCAGCAGTTACGCAAGGGGGCGGTCACCCCTCCACTTT
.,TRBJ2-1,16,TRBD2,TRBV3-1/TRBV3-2,CASSHGLAGAYNEQFF,TGTGCCAGCAGCCACGGACTAGCGGGAGCCTACAATGAGCAGTTCTTC
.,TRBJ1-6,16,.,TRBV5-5,CASSLAGLRRISPLHF,TGTGCCAGCAGCTTGGCCGGGCTCCGGAGGATTTCACCCCTCCACTTT
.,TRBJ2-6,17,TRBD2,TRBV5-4,CASSSGGGSSGANVLTF,TGTGCCAGCAGCTCAGGCGGGGGGAGCTCTGGGGCCAACGTCCTGACTTTC
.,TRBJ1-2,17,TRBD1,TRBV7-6,CASSNGQGAVGNYGYTF,TGTGCCAGCAGTAACGGACAGGGGGCGGTGGGTAACTATGGCTACACCTTC